This T cell receptor beta chain was identified in a study of cytomegalovirus exposure and HLA in healthy donors. Germline lookup yields CDR1 MNHNS and CDR2 SASEGT. V was pared by 2 bases and J by 1 base, with 5 bases of the junction left unmatched. The CDR3 extends over 17 amino acids. The PCR used 60 Vbeta and 13 Jbeta primers. Measured with immunoSEQ multiplex PCR; TCRdb has only the in-frame clones, and not every one. The table shows more than 95,000 clones, with under 90% occurring only once. For this clone: Its antigen is unidentified.

Overall study findings and caveats: Later work found that TCR association rates differed between HLA loci; DRB1 had the most and HLA-C the fewest. Some V segments could not be told apart, so they were left out, TRBV6-2 and TRBV6-3 among them. Clonal expansion was found to be greater in HLA-associated TCR beta chains than in equally common others in a later analysis. An analysis done earlier found most TCR beta V segments productive about 87% or about 30% of the time.

V usage is TRBV6-1 and J usage is TRBJ2-3, with TRBD1 matching 11 bases. This receptor was obtained from a woman between 25 and 40 years old in good health and CMV-seronegative. The sequencing input was PBMCs. CDR3 bases: TGTGCCAGCAGTGAAAAAGCGGGACAGGGGGGCACAGATACGCAGTATTTT. Translated, it gives CASSEKAGQGGTDTQYF.